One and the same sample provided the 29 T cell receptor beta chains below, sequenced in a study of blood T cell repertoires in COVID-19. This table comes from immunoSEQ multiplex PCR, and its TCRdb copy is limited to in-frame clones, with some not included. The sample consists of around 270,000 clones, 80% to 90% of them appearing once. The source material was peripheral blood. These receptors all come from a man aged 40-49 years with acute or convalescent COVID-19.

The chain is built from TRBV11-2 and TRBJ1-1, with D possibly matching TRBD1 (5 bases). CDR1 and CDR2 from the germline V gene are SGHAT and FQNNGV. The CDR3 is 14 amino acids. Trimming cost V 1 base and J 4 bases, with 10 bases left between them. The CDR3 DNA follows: TGTGCCAGCAGCTTAGTTATGGGGGGCACTGAAGCTTTCTTT. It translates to CASSLVMGGTEAFF.

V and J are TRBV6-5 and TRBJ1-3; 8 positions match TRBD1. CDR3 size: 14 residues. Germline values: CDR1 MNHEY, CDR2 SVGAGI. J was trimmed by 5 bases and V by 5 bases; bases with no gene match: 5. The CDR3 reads CASSPGGFRNTIYF. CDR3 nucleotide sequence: TGTGCCAGCAGTCCAGGGGGCTTTAGAAACACCATATATTTT.

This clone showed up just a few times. The chain's CDR3 is CASSLTGGSMAYEQYF. CDR3 nucleotides: TGTGCCAGCTCCTTGACCGGGGGGAGCATGGCCTACGAGCAGTACTTC. V is TRBV18 and J is TRBJ2-7; 7 nucleotides agree with TRBD2. Germline CDR1 is KGHSH and CDR2 is LQKENI. The CDR3 is 16 amino acids. V shed 6 bases, J shed 2 bases, and the junction held 13 bases outside the gene matches.

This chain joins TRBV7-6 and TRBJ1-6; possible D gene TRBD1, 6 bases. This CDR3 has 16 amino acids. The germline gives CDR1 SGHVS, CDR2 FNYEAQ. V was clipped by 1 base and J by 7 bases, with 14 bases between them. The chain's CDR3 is CASSLGGNRENSPLHF. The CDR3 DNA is TGTGCCAGCAGCTTAGGGGGGAACAGGGAAAATTCACCCCTCCACTTT.

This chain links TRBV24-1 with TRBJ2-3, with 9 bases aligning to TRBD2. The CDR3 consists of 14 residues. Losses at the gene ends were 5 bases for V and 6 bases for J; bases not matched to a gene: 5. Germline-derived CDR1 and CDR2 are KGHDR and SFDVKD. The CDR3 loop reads CATSASGAGDTQYF. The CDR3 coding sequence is TGTGCCACCAGTGCTAGCGGGGCCGGGGATACGCAGTATTTT.

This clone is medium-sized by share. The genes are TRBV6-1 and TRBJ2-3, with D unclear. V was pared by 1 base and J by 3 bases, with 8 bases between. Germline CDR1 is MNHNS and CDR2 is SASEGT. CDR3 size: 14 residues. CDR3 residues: CASSEGYQTDTQYF. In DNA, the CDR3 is TGTGCCAGCAGTGAAGGTTACCAGACAGATACGCAGTATTTT.

The CDR3 nucleotides are TGTGCCAGCAGCTTAGGCAGGGCTGGGGCCAACGTCCTGACTTTC. Amino acid sequence: CASSLGRAGANVLTF. The rearrangement joins TRBV7-8 to TRBJ2-6; D may be TRBD1 (5 bases). V lost 1 base, J lost 2 bases, and 6 bases lay in between. Germline CDR1 SGHVS, CDR2 FQNEAQ. The CDR3 runs 15 residues.

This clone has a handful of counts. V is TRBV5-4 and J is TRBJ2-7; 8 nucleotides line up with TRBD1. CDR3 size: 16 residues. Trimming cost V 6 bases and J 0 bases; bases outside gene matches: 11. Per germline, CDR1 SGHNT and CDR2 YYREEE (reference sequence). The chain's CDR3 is CASTDTRTGSSYEQYF. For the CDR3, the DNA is TGTGCCAGCACCGACACCAGGACAGGGTCCTCCTACGAGCAGTACTTC.

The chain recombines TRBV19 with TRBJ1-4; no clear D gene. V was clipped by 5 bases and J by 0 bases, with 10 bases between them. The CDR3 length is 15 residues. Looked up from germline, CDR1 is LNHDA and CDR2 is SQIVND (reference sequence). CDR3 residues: CASSGADATNEKLFF. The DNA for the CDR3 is TGTGCCAGTAGTGGAGCGGATGCAACTAATGAAAAACTGTTTTTT.

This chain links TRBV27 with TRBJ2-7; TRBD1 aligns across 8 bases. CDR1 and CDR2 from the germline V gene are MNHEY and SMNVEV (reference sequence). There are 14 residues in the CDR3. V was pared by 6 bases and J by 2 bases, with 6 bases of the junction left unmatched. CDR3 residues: CASSPGGATYEQYF. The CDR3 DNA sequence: TGTGCCAGCAGCCCAGGGGGCGCAACCTACGAGCAGTACTTC.

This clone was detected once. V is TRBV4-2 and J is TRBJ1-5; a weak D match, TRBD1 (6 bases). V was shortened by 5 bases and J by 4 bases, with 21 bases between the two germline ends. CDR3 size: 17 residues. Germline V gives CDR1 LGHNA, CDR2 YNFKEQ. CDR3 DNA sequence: TGTGCCAGCAGCTCCAACTTACAGGGAATATCAAATCAGCCCCAGCATTTT. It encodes CASSSNLQGISNQPQHF.

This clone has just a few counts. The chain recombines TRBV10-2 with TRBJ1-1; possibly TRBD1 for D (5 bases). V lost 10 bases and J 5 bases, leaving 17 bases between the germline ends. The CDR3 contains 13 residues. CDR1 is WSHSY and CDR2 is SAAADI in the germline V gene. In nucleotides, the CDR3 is TGCGCCACCATATCACAGACAGCGACTGAAGCTTTCTTT. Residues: CATISQTATEAFF.

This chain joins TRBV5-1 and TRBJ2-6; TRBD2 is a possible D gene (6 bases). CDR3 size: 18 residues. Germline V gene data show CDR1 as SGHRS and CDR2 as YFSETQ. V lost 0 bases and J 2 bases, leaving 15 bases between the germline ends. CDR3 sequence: CASSLDAQGGAGANVLTF. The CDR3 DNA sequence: TGCGCCAGCAGCTTGGACGCCCAGGGAGGAGCTGGGGCCAACGTCCTGACTTTC.

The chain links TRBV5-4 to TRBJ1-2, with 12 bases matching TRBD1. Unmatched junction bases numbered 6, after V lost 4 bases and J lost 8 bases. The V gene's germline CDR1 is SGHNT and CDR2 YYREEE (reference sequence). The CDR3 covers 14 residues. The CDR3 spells CASSRDRGPRGYTF. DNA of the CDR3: TGTGCCAGCAGCCGGGACAGGGGGCCTCGGGGCTACACCTTC.

CDR3 bases: TGTGCCACCAGTGGGGCAGATTACGAGCAGTACTTC. Amino acids: CATSGADYEQYF. The chain links TRBV24-1 to TRBJ2-7; D is unclear. The CDR3 covers 12 residues. Deletions cut 5 bases from V and 4 bases from J, with 8 bases between. The V gene's germline CDR1 is KGHDR and CDR2 SFDVKD.

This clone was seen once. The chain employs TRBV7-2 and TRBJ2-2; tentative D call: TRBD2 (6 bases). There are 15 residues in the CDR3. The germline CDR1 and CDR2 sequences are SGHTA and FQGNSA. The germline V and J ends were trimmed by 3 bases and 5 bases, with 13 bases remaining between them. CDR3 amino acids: CASSLGLRRTGELFF. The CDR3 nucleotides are TGTGCCAGCAGCTTGGGACTCCGGAGAACCGGGGAGCTGTTTTTT.

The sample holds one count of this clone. CDR3 in amino acids: CASSPGTGYGYTF. CDR3 sequence (DNA): TGTGCCAGCAGCCCCGGGACAGGCTATGGCTACACCTTC. The chain couples TRBV7-9 to TRBJ1-2; TRBD1 matches 8 bases. Germline V gives CDR1 SEHNR, CDR2 FQNEAQ (reference sequence). The CDR3 is made up of 13 amino acids. Losses at the gene ends were 5 bases for V and 4 bases for J; bases not matched to a gene: 3.

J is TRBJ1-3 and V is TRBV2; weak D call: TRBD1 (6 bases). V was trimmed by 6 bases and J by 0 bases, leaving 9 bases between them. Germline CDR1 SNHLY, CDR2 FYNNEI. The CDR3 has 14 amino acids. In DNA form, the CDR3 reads TGTGCCAGCAGCACAGGGAGCTCTGGAAACACCATATATTTT. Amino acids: CASSTGSSGNTIYF.

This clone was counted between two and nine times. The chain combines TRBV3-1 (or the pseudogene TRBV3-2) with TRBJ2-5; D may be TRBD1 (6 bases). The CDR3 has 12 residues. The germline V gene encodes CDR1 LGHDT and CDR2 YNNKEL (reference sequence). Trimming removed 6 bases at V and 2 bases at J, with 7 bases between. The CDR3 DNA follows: TGTGCCAGCAGGGACAGACAAGAGACCCAGTACTTC. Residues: CASRDRQETQYF.

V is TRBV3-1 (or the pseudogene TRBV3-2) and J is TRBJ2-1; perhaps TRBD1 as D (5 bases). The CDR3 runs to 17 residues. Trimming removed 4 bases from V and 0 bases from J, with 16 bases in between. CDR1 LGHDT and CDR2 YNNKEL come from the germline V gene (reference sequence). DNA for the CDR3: TGTGCCAGCAGCCCCAGGTGGGGCCTTAGCTCCTACAATGAGCAGTTCTTC. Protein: CASSPRWGLSSYNEQFF.

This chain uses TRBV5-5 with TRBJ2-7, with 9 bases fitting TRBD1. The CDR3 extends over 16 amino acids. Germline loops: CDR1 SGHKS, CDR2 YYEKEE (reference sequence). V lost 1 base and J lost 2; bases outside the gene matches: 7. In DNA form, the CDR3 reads TGTGCCAGCAGCTTGCGAGGGACAGGGCTTCCCTACGAGCAGTACTTC. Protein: CASSLRGTGLPYEQYF.

CDR3 region: CATLGGTGTLGRQPQHF. The CDR3 DNA reads as TGTGCCACCCTGGGGGGGACCGGGACCCTAGGACGACAGCCCCAGCATTTT. The chain couples TRBV19 to TRBJ1-5; TRBD1 might be the D (5 bases). The CDR3 covers 17 residues. Germline V gene lookup returns CDR1 LNHDA and CDR2 SQIVND (reference sequence). The V end was cut by 10 bases, the J end by 7 bases, with 29 bases between.

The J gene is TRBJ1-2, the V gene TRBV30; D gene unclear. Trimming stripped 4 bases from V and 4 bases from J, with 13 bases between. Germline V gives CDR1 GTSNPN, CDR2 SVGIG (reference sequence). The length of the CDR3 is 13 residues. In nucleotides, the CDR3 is TGTGCCTGGAAACCGCCAGGAATCTATGGCTACACCTTC. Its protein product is CAWKPPGIYGYTF.

The CDR3 here is CASAGGRVQETQYF. CDR3 DNA sequence: TGCGCCAGCGCCGGAGGAAGGGTGCAAGAGACCCAGTACTTC. The chain carries TRBV5-1 and TRBJ2-5; possible D gene TRBD2, 5 bases. The CDR3 runs to 14 residues. The V and J ends lost 7 bases and 2 bases respectively, with 15 bases between them. Germline CDR1 is SGHRS and CDR2 is YFSETQ.

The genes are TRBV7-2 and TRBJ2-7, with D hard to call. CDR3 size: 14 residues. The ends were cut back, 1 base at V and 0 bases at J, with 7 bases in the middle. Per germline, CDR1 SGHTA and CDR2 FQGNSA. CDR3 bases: TGTGCCAGCAGCTTAGAGAGGCACTCCTACGAGCAGTACTTC. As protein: CASSLERHSYEQYF. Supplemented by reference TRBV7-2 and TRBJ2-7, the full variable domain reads GAGVSQSPSNKVTEKGKDVELRCDPISGHTALYWYRQSLGQGLEFLIYFQGNSAPDKSGLPSDRFSAERTGGSVSTLTIQRTQQEDSAVYLCASSLERHSYEQYFGPGTRLTVT.

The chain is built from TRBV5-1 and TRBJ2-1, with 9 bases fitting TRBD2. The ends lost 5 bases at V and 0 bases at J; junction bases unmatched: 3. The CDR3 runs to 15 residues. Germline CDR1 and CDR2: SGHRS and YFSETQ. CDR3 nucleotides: TGCGCCAGCAGTGAGCGGGGGGACTCCTACAATGAGCAGTTCTTC. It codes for CASSERGDSYNEQFF.

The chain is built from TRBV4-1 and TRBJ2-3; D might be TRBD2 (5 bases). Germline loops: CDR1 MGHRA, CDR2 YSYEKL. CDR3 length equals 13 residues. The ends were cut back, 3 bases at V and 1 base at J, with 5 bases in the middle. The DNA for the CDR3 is TGCGCCAGCAGCCACGGGGGCACAGATACGCAGTATTTT. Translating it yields CASSHGGTDTQYF.

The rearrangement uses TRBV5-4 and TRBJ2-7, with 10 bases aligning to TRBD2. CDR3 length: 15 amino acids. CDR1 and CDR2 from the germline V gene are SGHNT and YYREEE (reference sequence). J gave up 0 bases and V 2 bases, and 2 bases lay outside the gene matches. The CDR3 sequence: CASSFPSGGSYEQYF. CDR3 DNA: TGTGCCAGCAGCTTCCCTAGCGGGGGCTCCTACGAGCAGTACTTC.

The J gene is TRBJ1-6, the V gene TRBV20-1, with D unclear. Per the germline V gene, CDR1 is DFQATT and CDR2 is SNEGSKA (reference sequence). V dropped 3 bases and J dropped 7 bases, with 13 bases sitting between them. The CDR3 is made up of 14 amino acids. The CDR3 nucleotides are TGCAGTGCTAGTGCCCTACGATCGAATTCACCCCTCCACTTT. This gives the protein CSASALRSNSPLHF.